This TCR beta chain was captured by sequencing in a study of T cell repertoires in cytomegalovirus infection. TCRdb independently ran MiXCR on the reads; one entry per CDR3 protein. The sample has about 400,000 distinct CDR3 sequences; about 35% are singletons. V gave up 3 bases and J gave up 4 bases, with 16 bases separating them. The CDR3 totals 16 residues. Germline V gene sequence: CDR1 LNHDA, CDR2 SQIVND (reference sequence). In the case of this clonotype: What it binds is not known.

Sequenced material: cultured PBMCs, taken from culture after CMV antigen stimulation. V and J are TRBV19 and TRBJ2-1; a possible D gene is TRBD2 (5 bases). The sequence derives from a human donor in good health (CMV status not recorded). Some clones in this sample may be carry-over from other donors' samples. CDR3 amino acids: CASSISAGPLYNEQFF. The CDR3 DNA reads TGTGCCAGTAGTATCTCCGCGGGCCCATTATACAATGAGCAGTTCTTC. Filled out from reference TRBV19 and TRBJ2-1, the complete variable domain reads DGGITQSPKYLFRKEGQNVTLSCEQNLNHDAMYWYRQDPGQGLRLIYYSQIVNDFQKGDIAEGYSVSREKKESFPLTVTSAQKNPTAFYLCASSISAGPLYNEQFFGPGTRLTVL.